This T cell receptor (beta chain) was identified in a study of blood T cells in healthy people across ages. For the second PCR, which ran for about 6 to 11 cycles, a sample-barcoded 5' primer and a J-beta primer mix were used. Each cDNA was tagged by a template-switch adaptor containing 12 random nucleotides. TCRdb passed the 5' RACE reads through MiXCR, listing each CDR3 protein once. The sample consists of 1.5 million to 2 million distinct CDR3 sequences, around half of them appearing once. Concerning this clonotype itself: A junction boundary mismatches the germline segment, possibly from a read error.

This receptor was identified in a woman between 35 and 50 years old in good health. Sequencing was done on a sample of blood.

CDR3 DNA sequence: TGTGGCAGCAGCCAAAGAGACCGGCGCTCCAACAATGAGCAGTTCTTC. Protein: CGSSQRDRRSNNEQFF. The genes are TRBV3-1 and TRBJ2-1, with D unclear. CDR1 LGHDT and CDR2 YNNKEL come from the germline V gene (reference sequence). The CDR3 runs 16 residues.